This TCR beta chain was identified during a study of blood T cells in healthy people across ages. Study-level points and caveats: Aged donors had fewer naive CD4+ cells and lower diversity than long-lived donors.

Next came a second PCR, run for roughly 7 to 12 cycles, which used a sample-barcoded 5' primer along with a J-beta primer mix. MiXCR was run by TCRdb on the 5' RACE reads, yielding one entry per CDR3 protein. The table includes around 800,000 distinct CDR3 sequences, about 26% detected once. This clonotype was seen a few times. Its antigen is as yet unknown. Germline V lookup: CDR1 MDHEN, CDR2 SYDVKM. Trimming left V 4 bases short and J 8 bases short, with 7 bases between. The CDR3 is made up of 11 amino acids. These same records also appear under a second study, on T cells of mothers and their children.

This chain joins TRBV28 and TRBJ2-3; no reliable D call. The sequence was collected from a boy under 18 in good health. Sequenced input: blood. The CDR3 nucleotides read TGTGCCAGCAGTTGGCCAGGTACGCAGTATTTT. It translates to CASSWPGTQYF.